The 16 T cell receptor beta chains below all came from one sample that was sequenced in a study of T-cell memory formation after mild COVID-19. MiXCR was run by TCRdb on the 5' RACE reads, yielding one entry per CDR3 protein. The sample consists of some 340,000 distinct CDR3 sequences, 10% to 15% of them appearing once. The sequenced sample was PBMCs or a T cell subset sorted from them (not recorded which). These receptors came from a man aged 18-30 years who had mild COVID-19 (a few samples of this study predate the infection). Cell type and time point are not known.

The rearrangement uses TRBV14 and TRBJ2-5, with 10 bases that match TRBD1. Germline CDR1 and CDR2: SGHDN and FVKESK. The CDR3 consists of 16 residues. Trimming took 2 bases from V and 3 from J; bases not matched to a gene: 6. This CDR3 reads CASSQWGTGEKETQYF. The CDR3 nucleotides read TGTGCCAGCAGCCAATGGGGGACAGGGGAAAAAGAGACCCAGTACTTC.

This clonotype was seen at least ten times. The chain combines TRBV12-3 or TRBV12-4 with TRBJ2-6, with TRBD2 identical over 7 bases. There are 15 residues in the CDR3. Trimming removed 7 bases from V and 1 base from J; junction bases left unmatched: 4. The CDR3 reads CASNLGGSGANVLTF. The CDR3, as DNA: TGTGCCAGCAACTTGGGAGGGTCTGGGGCCAACGTCCTGACTTTC.

This clonotype was seen many times. V and J are TRBV7-2 and TRBJ2-3; 8 bases agree with TRBD2. Germline V gene data show CDR1 as SGHTA and CDR2 as FQGNSA. The CDR3 runs to 15 residues. Trimming removed 1 base from V and 5 bases from J; junction bases left unmatched: 5. The CDR3 loop reads CASSLVAGGGDTQYF. Here the CDR3 DNA reads TGTGCCAGCAGCTTAGTTGCCGGGGGGGGAGATACGCAGTATTTT. The full variable domain, with the rest looked up from reference TRBV7-2 and TRBJ2-3, is GAGVSQSPSNKVTEKGKDVELRCDPISGHTALYWYRQSLGQGLEFLIYFQGNSAPDKSGLPSDRFSAERTGGSVSTLTIQRTQQEDSAVYLCASSLVAGGGDTQYFGPGTRLTVL.

The chain uses TRBV20-1 and TRBJ2-1, with TRBD1 matching over 7 bases. Germline loops: CDR1 DFQATT, CDR2 SNEGSKA (reference sequence). The CDR3 has 16 residues. V lost 0 bases and J lost 8; bases outside the gene matches: 13. The CDR3 DNA reads as TGCAGTGCTAGAGATTATCTGGACAGGTCAGGTGATGAGCAGTTCTTC. As protein: CSARDYLDRSGDEQFF.

This chain uses TRBV29-1 with TRBJ2-5; TRBD2 matches at 9 bases. V lost 5 bases to trimming and J lost 0 bases; unmatched junction nucleotides: 1. Germline lookup yields CDR1 SQVTM and CDR2 ANQGSEA. The CDR3 extends over 13 amino acids. CDR3 region: CSVLAGDQETQYF. The CDR3 coding sequence is TGCAGCGTTTTAGCGGGGGACCAAGAGACCCAGTACTTC.

This clonotype was recorded a few times. In DNA form, the CDR3 reads TGCAGCGCAACGGACAGGAACACTGAAGCTTTCTTT. It codes for CSATDRNTEAFF. The chain recombines TRBV29-1 with TRBJ1-1, with D possibly being TRBD1 (6 bases). This CDR3 contains 12 residues. Germline lookup yields CDR1 SQVTM and CDR2 ANQGSEA. V was clipped by 7 bases and J by 1 base, with 10 bases between them.

The rearrangement joins TRBV28 to TRBJ1-5; D uncertain. Between the trimmed V and J ends, which lost 6 bases and 3 bases, there was a span of 9 bases. This CDR3 has 13 amino acids. Germline values: CDR1 MDHEN, CDR2 SYDVKM. CDR3 sequence (DNA): TGTGCCAGCAGACAAAACCCCAATCAGCCCCAGCATTTT. The encoded protein is CASRQNPNQPQHF. The full variable domain, rest sourced from reference TRBV28 and TRBJ1-5, is DVKVTQSSRYLVKRTGEKVFLECVQDMDHENMFWYRQDPGLGLRLIYFSYDVKMKEKGDIPEGYSVSREKKERFSLILESASTNQTSMYLCASRQNPNQPQHFGDGTRLSIL.

This clonotype was observed at least ten times. This sequence joins TRBV7-9 and TRBJ2-5; tentatively, D is TRBD1 (6 bases). The V end was cut by 4 bases, the J end by 2 bases, with 14 bases between. The germline V gene has CDR1 SEHNR and CDR2 FQNEAQ (reference sequence). There are 15 residues in the CDR3. The CDR3 here is CASSSSGTPQETQYF. The DNA of the CDR3 is TGTGCCAGCAGCTCGTCCGGGACACCGCAAGAGACCCAGTACTTC.

This chain uses TRBV6-2 or TRBV6-3 with TRBJ2-7, with 10 bases matching TRBD1. CDR1 is MNHEY, CDR2 SVGEGT, per germline. This CDR3 spans 15 amino acids. V trimming: 1 base; J trimming: 2 bases; junction bases outside the gene matches: 2. CDR3 nucleotides: TGTGCCAGCAGTTACTTGGGACAGGGGACCTACGAGCAGTACTTC. Translated: CASSYLGQGTYEQYF.

The chain uses TRBV6-5 and TRBJ2-1, with TRBD2 identical over 8 bases. V dropped 5 bases and J dropped 1; count of bases not matched to a gene: 4. In germline, CDR1 is MNHEY, CDR2 SVGAGI. The CDR3 runs 15 residues. In DNA, the CDR3 is TGTGCCAGCAGTATTCTAGCGGGTTCCTACAATGAGCAGTTCTTC. This sequence encodes CASSILAGSYNEQFF.

The V gene is TRBV27, the J gene TRBJ2-3; 7 bases map to TRBD1. The CDR3 length is 18 residues. Trimming took 5 bases from V and 1 from J; bases not matched to a gene: 15. Germline V gene sequence: CDR1 MNHEY, CDR2 SMNVEV (reference sequence). This CDR3 is CASSNGQAWGLGTDTQYF. CDR3 in DNA: TGTGCCAGCAGTAACGGACAGGCTTGGGGTCTGGGCACAGATACGCAGTATTTT.

V and J are TRBV7-9 and TRBJ2-7, with 9 positions matching TRBD1. Germline lookup yields CDR1 SEHNR and CDR2 FQNEAQ (reference sequence). The CDR3 totals 12 residues. V lost 8 bases to trimming and J lost 2 bases; unmatched junction nucleotides: 1. CDR3 nucleotides: TGTGCCAGCGGGACAGGGCCCTACGAGCAGTACGTC. Translating it yields CASGTGPYEQYV.

The CDR3 DNA reads TGTGCCAGCAGCCACCAAATGAGGGGCCAAGAGACCCAGTACTTC. The encoded protein is CASSHQMRGQETQYF. The chain uses TRBV3-1 and TRBJ2-5; either TRBD1 or TRBD2 may supply D (5 bases each). This CDR3 is 15 amino acids long. Germline-derived CDR1 and CDR2 are LGHDT and YNNKEL (reference sequence). With 3 bases removed from V and 1 base from J, the gap between germline ends came to 12 bases.

This clonotype showed up just a few times. V and J are TRBV5-1 and TRBJ1-1; D gene ambiguous. The CDR3 is 16 residues long. Trimming cost V 2 bases and J 4 bases, with 18 bases left between them. Germline CDR1 is SGHRS and CDR2 is YFSETQ. The CDR3 nucleotides are TGCGCCAGCAGCTTCGGTCCGGAGTCGAGTGGCACTGAAGCTTTCTTT. Protein: CASSFGPESSGTEAFF.

The sample holds a few counts of this clonotype. V is TRBV7-2 and J is TRBJ1-2, with 10 nucleotides matching TRBD1. The V gene end was trimmed by 2 bases and the J gene end by 5 bases; junction bases not matched to a gene: 2. CDR1 and CDR2 (germline): SGHTA, FQGNSA. CDR3 length equals 14 residues. The CDR3 nucleotides read TGTGCCAGCAGCTTAAGGGACAGGGGATATGGCTACACCTTC. This sequence encodes CASSLRDRGYGYTF.

This clonotype was seen at least ten times. The genes are TRBV4-3 and TRBJ2-5; maybe TRBD2 (6 bases). The CDR3 is 14 amino acids. In germline, CDR1 is LGHNA, CDR2 YSLEER. Trimming removed 0 bases from V and 2 bases from J, with 7 bases in between. The CDR3 DNA follows: TGCGCCAGCAGCCAAGAGCGGGGACAAGAGACCCAGTACTTC. Protein: CASSQERGQETQYF.